A single sample is the source of the 28 T cell receptor beta chains below, sequenced in a study of shared clonotypes between healthy human individuals. Here immunoSEQ multiplex PCR was the method, and the copy in TCRdb shows in-frame clones only, minus some. The table lists hundreds of thousands of clones, around 72% of them singletons. Sequences were obtained from memory CD4+ T cells sorted from blood. The subset denotes: CD45RA-negative fraction. Source of these receptors: a woman in her 30s in good health.

The V and J genes are TRBV19 and TRBJ2-5, with 8 bases identical to TRBD2. Per germline, CDR1 LNHDA and CDR2 SQIVND (reference sequence). With 6 bases clipped from V and 5 bases from J, the junction kept 5 bases outside the gene matches. The CDR3 contains 13 residues. The CDR3 here is CASSGREAETQYF. For the CDR3, the DNA is TGTGCCAGTAGCGGGCGGGAGGCGGAGACCCAGTACTTC.

The rearrangement joins TRBV11-2 to TRBJ2-5; TRBD1 is a possible D gene (5 bases). The CDR3 contains 16 residues. V was cut by 0 bases and J by 4 bases, with 15 bases left in between. Germline V gives CDR1 SGHAT, CDR2 FQNNGV. CDR3 sequence: CASSLDPPGSGETQYF. The CDR3 DNA follows: TGTGCCAGCAGCTTAGATCCTCCAGGGTCGGGAGAGACCCAGTACTTC.

V gene TRBV29-1 combines with J gene TRBJ2-7; TRBD2 matches at 7 bases. Trimming cost V 6 bases and J 5 bases; bases outside gene matches: 13. This CDR3 comprises 14 residues. Germline CDR1 SQVTM, CDR2 ANQGSEA. Written as DNA, the CDR3 is TGCAGCGTGCTGCCGGGGGGAGGGGAGGACGAGCAGTACTTC. This codes for CSVLPGGGEDEQYF.

This clone was seen a handful of times. The chain has TRBV6-6 and TRBJ2-5, with 9 positions matching TRBD2. Germline trimming cut 0 bases from V and 2 bases from J; bases unmatched to any gene: 4. There are 16 residues in the CDR3. From germline, CDR1 is MNHNY and CDR2 SVGAGI (reference sequence). The CDR3 protein is CASSYSRREGQETQYF. In DNA form, the CDR3 reads TGTGCCAGCAGTTACTCACGGCGGGAGGGACAAGAGACCCAGTACTTC.

In nucleotides, the CDR3 is TGCGCCAGCAGCTTGTACCAGGGACTAAATGAAAAACTGTTTTTT. Its translation: CASSLYQGLNEKLFF. The genes are TRBV5-1 and TRBJ1-4, with a weak D call TRBD1 (5 bases). The CDR3 has 15 residues. Germline CDR1 and CDR2: SGHRS and YFSETQ. V lost 1 base and J 5 bases, leaving 12 bases between the germline ends. The entire variable domain, with the rest obtained from reference TRBV5-1 and TRBJ1-4, is as follows: KAGVTQTPRYLIKTRGQQVTLSCSPISGHRSVSWYQQTPGQGLQFLFEYFSETQRNKGNFPGRFSGRQFSNSRSEMNVSTLELGDSALYLCASSLYQGLNEKLFFGSGTQLSVL.

The chain carries TRBV6-5 and TRBJ2-7; either TRBD1 or TRBD2 may fit D (6 bases each). The V gene's germline CDR1 is MNHEY and CDR2 SVGAGI. The length of the CDR3 is 15 residues. The ends were cut back, 6 bases at V and 4 bases at J, with 19 bases in the middle. CDR3 sequence reads: CASSPPGGSGYEQYF. As DNA, the CDR3 is TGTGCCAGCAGCCCCCCCGGGGGCAGTGGATACGAGCAGTACTTC.

The chain uses TRBV2 and TRBJ2-5; 9 bases are a match to TRBD1. CDR1 and CDR2 (germline): SNHLY, FYNNEI. Trimming removed 1 base from V and 4 bases from J; junction bases left unmatched: 4. This CDR3 contains 15 residues. The CDR3 DNA reads as TGTGCCAGCAGTGAAGGGTGGACAGGGGTAGAGACCCAGTACTTC. The encoded protein is CASSEGWTGVETQYF.

In nucleotides, the CDR3 is TGTGCCAGCAGACTGACAGGTGCAACTAATGAAAAACTGTTTTTT. It codes for CASRLTGATNEKLFF. The chain recombines TRBV2 with TRBJ1-4, with D possibly being TRBD1 (6 bases). CDR1 and CDR2 from the germline V gene are SNHLY and FYNNEI. V gave up 6 bases and J gave up 0 bases, with 11 bases separating them. This CDR3 comprises 15 residues.

The chain has TRBV7-9 and TRBJ2-1; 9 positions match TRBD2. Germline V gene data show CDR1 as SEHNR and CDR2 as FQNEAQ (reference sequence). The CDR3 is 16 residues long. Germline trimming cut 1 base from V and 5 bases from J; bases unmatched to any gene: 6. As DNA, the CDR3 is TGTGCCAGCAGCTTAGGGTCTAGCGGGAAACACAATGAGCAGTTCTTC. Translated, it gives CASSLGSSGKHNEQFF.

Notes on this clone: The same CDR3 also results from other DNA sequences found in this sample. The genes are TRBV2 and TRBJ1-2, with 7 bases that match TRBD1. Germline V gene lookup returns CDR1 SNHLY and CDR2 FYNNEI. The V and J ends lost 4 bases and 2 bases, in that order; junction bases with no gene match: 4. This CDR3 has 14 amino acids. The CDR3 nucleotides read TGTGCCAGCAGTGCACCGACAGGGAACTATGGCTACACCTTC. It specifies CASSAPTGNYGYTF.

This CDR3 reads CASSSGTSYEQYF. Written as DNA, the CDR3 is TGCGCCAGCAGCTCTGGGACTAGCTACGAGCAGTACTTC. The chain joins TRBV5-1 to TRBJ2-7, with TRBD2 matching 8 bases. The CDR3 extends over 13 amino acids. Germline CDR1 reads SGHRS; CDR2 reads YFSETQ. V trimming: 3 bases; J trimming: 3 bases; junction bases outside the gene matches: 2.

J is TRBJ1-2 and V is TRBV28; no reliable D call. The CDR3 is made up of 12 amino acids. V lost 8 bases, J lost 0 bases, and 7 bases lay in between. CDR1 MDHEN and CDR2 SYDVKM come from the germline V gene. In DNA, the CDR3 is TGTGCCAGCTTTTCTGCTAACTATGGCTACACCTTC. It specifies CASFSANYGYTF.

Regarding this clone: Other DNA variants within this sample encode the same CDR3. This chain links TRBV14 with TRBJ1-3; TRBD1 is a possible D gene (6 bases). CDR3 length equals 15 residues. Trimming cost V 0 bases and J 1 base, with 7 bases left between them. In germline, CDR1 is SGHDN, CDR2 FVKESK. The chain's CDR3 is CASSQDRGSGNTIYF. In nucleotides, the CDR3 is TGTGCCAGCAGCCAAGACAGGGGTTCTGGAAACACCATATATTTT.

This chain connects TRBV7-9 to TRBJ1-5; 7 positions agree with TRBD1. The CDR3 sequence is 15 residues long. V lost 5 bases, J lost 1 base, and 5 bases stayed unmatched. Germline V gene sequence: CDR1 SEHNR, CDR2 FQNEAQ (reference sequence). The CDR3 loop reads CASSGGGRSNQPQHF. In DNA, the CDR3 is TGTGCCAGCAGCGGAGGGGGCCGCAGCAATCAGCCCCAGCATTTT.

The V and J genes are TRBV5-8 and TRBJ2-6; no clear D. Germline-derived CDR1 and CDR2 are SGHTS and YDEGEE. V lost 4 bases to trimming and J lost 1 base, with 6 bases between them. The CDR3 sequence is 14 residues long. The CDR3 coding sequence is TGTGCCAGCAGCCCATTATCTGGGGCCAACGTCCTGACTTTC. Residues: CASSPLSGANVLTF.

The gene calls are TRBV6-7 and TRBJ1-1; D not resolved. TRBV6-7 is known as an ORF, though its function is uncertain. CDR3 length: 15 amino acids. Trimming removed 5 bases from V and 1 base from J, with 14 bases in between. The CDR3 coding sequence is TGTGCCAGCAGTCACCGACTGCGGAGGAACACTGAAGCTTTCTTT. Amino acids: CASSHRLRRNTEAFF.

V and J are TRBV9 and TRBJ2-3, with 9 bases aligning to TRBD2. Germline lookup yields CDR1 SGDLS and CDR2 YYNGEE. The junction had 18 bases not matched to a gene; V was cut back by 0 bases and J by 4 bases. CDR3 length: 20 residues. The DNA for the CDR3 is TGTGCCAGCAGCGTAGCTATTCCCGGGCTAGCGGGGAAACGGGCAGATACGCAGTATTTT. This codes for CASSVAIPGLAGKRADTQYF.

The chain recombines TRBV4-2 with TRBJ1-2; 8 bases line up with TRBD1. Germline V gene sequence: CDR1 LGHNA, CDR2 YNFKEQ. V lost 4 bases, J lost 6 bases, and 13 bases stayed unmatched. The CDR3 is 16 residues long. The CDR3, as DNA: TGTGCCAGCAGCCCATCGGGACAGGCGCCGGATAATGGCTACACCTTC. It yields the protein CASSPSGQAPDNGYTF.

The chain combines TRBV5-1 with TRBJ2-7, with D possibly matching TRBD2 (6 bases). Trimming pared 4 bases from V and 2 bases from J, leaving 13 bases between. This CDR3 is 14 amino acids long. Per the germline V gene, CDR1 is SGHRS and CDR2 is YFSETQ. The CDR3 DNA reads TGCGCCAGCAGCCCCAGCTGGGGGGCCTACGAGCAGTACTTC. It codes for CASSPSWGAYEQYF.

This clone occurred a few times. V and J are TRBV5-1 and TRBJ2-7; 7 positions match TRBD1. CDR1 and CDR2 (germline): SGHRS, YFSETQ. The CDR3 has 14 residues. Trimming took 3 bases from V and 3 from J; bases not matched to a gene: 6. CDR3 in amino acids: CASSSSGQIYEQYF. The CDR3 nucleotides read TGCGCCAGCAGCTCTTCGGGACAGATCTACGAGCAGTACTTC. Filled out from reference TRBV5-1 and TRBJ2-7, the complete variable domain reads KAGVTQTPRYLIKTRGQQVTLSCSPISGHRSVSWYQQTPGQGLQFLFEYFSETQRNKGNFPGRFSGRQFSNSRSEMNVSTLELGDSALYLCASSSSGQIYEQYFGPGTRLTVT.

The chain is built from TRBV9 and TRBJ1-2; D is undetermined. V was shortened by 3 bases and J by 7 bases, with 19 bases between the two germline ends. Per the germline V gene, CDR1 is SGDLS and CDR2 is YYNGEE. CDR3 length equals 15 residues. CDR3 DNA sequence: TGTGCCAGCAGCGCCCCCAGGAGAGGGCCCCGTGGCTACACCTTC. This translates into CASSAPRRGPRGYTF.

The rearrangement links TRBV7-2 to TRBJ2-5, with TRBD2 matching over 8 bases. Trimming removed 8 bases from V and 5 bases from J; junction bases left unmatched: 7. There are 13 residues in the CDR3. Germline CDR1 SGHTA, CDR2 FQGNSA. In DNA, the CDR3 is TGTGCCAGCGGGCTAGCGGGTGGGGAGACCCAGTACTTC. Encoded protein: CASGLAGGETQYF. The entire variable domain, with the rest obtained from reference TRBV7-2 and TRBJ2-5, is as follows: GAGVSQSPSNKVTEKGKDVELRCDPISGHTALYWYRQSLGQGLEFLIYFQGNSAPDKSGLPSDRFSAERTGGSVSTLTIQRTQQEDSAVYLCASGLAGGETQYFGPGTRLLVL.

The rearrangement uses TRBV4-1 and TRBJ1-1; maybe TRBD1 (5 bases). The germline V gene encodes CDR1 MGHRA and CDR2 YSYEKL. CDR3 length equals 17 residues. V was trimmed by 2 bases and J by 1 base, leaving 17 bases between them. CDR3 sequence reads: CASSQLRRQLENTEAFF. DNA of the CDR3: TGCGCCAGCAGCCAATTGCGTAGACAGCTCGAGAACACTGAAGCTTTCTTT.

The rearrangement uses TRBV29-1 and TRBJ1-1, with D perhaps TRBD1 (5 bases). V was trimmed by 3 bases and J by 0 bases, leaving 14 bases between them. The germline V gene encodes CDR1 SQVTM and CDR2 ANQGSEA. The CDR3 has 15 amino acids. CDR3 sequence reads: CSVDMPPGLNTEAFF. CDR3 DNA sequence: TGCAGCGTTGATATGCCTCCAGGGTTGAACACTGAAGCTTTCTTT.

This sequence joins TRBV30 and TRBJ2-4; D remains unclear. Germline assignment: CDR1 GTSNPN and CDR2 SVGIG (reference sequence). V lost 0 bases and J lost 9, with 9 bases in between. The CDR3 runs 12 residues. The CDR3 DNA reads as TGTGCCTGGAGTGTATCGGGTCGCATTCAGTACTTC. Residues: CAWSVSGRIQYF.

This clone was seen more than once but under ten times. CDR3 nucleotide sequence: TGTGCCAGCAGCTCCCCCGGGTCGAACACTGAAGCTTTCTTT. This translates into CASSSPGSNTEAFF. The gene calls are TRBV7-2 and TRBJ1-1; no clear D. The CDR3 is 14 residues long. Germline V gives CDR1 SGHTA, CDR2 FQGNSA. V lost 4 bases, J lost 1 base, and 10 bases lay in between.

The gene calls are TRBV11-3 and TRBJ1-1; D unresolved. CDR1 and CDR2 from the germline V gene are SGHNT and YENEEA. The germline V and J ends were trimmed by 3 bases and 3 bases, with 8 bases remaining between them. The CDR3 covers 13 residues. The CDR3 nucleotides are TGTGCCAGCAGCTTGCTGGAGGACACTGAAGCTTTCTTT. Translation: CASSLLEDTEAFF.

The chain combines TRBV28 with TRBJ2-3, with 9 bases lining up with TRBD2. Trimming at V came to 8 bases and at J to 4 bases, leaving 10 bases not matched to a gene. CDR1 is MDHEN and CDR2 is SYDVKM in the germline V gene. CDR3 length equals 15 residues. The CDR3: CASSTLAGGPDTQYF. The CDR3 DNA reads TGTGCCAGCTCCACGCTGGCGGGAGGGCCAGATACGCAGTATTTT.